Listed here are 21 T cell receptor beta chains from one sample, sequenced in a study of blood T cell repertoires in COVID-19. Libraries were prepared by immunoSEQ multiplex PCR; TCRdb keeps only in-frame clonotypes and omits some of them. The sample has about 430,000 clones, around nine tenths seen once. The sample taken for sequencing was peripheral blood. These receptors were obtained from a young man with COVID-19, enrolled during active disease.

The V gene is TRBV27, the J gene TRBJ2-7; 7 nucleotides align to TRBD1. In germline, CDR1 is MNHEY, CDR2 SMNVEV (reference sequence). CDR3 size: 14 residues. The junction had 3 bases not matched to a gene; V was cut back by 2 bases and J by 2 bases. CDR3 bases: TGTGCCAGCAGTTTAACAGGGGCTCCCTACGAGCAGTACTTC. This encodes CASSLTGAPYEQYF.

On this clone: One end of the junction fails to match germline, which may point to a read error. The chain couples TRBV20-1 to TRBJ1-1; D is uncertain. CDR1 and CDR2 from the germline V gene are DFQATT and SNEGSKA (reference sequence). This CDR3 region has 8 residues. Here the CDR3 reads CSAPKSGF. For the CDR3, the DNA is TGCAGTGCTCCGAAGTCGGGCTTT.

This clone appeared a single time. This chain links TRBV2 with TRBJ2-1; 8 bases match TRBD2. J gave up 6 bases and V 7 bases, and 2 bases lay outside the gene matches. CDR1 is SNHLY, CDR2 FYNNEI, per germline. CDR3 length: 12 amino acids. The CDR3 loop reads CASTTSGNEQFF. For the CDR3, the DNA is TGTGCCAGCACCACTAGCGGCAATGAGCAGTTCTTC. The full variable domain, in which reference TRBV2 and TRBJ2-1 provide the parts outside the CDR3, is EPEVTQTPSHQVTQMGQEVILRCVPISNHLYFYWYRQILGQKVEFLVSFYNNEISEKSEIFDDQFSVERPDGSNFTLKIRSTKLEDSAMYFCASTTSGNEQFFGPGTRLTVL.

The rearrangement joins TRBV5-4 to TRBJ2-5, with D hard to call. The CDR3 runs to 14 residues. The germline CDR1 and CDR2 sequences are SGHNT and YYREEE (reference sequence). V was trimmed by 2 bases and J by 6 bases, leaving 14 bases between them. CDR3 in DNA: TGTGCCAGCAGCTTACACCAAGAGGTCCAGACCCAGTACTTC. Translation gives CASSLHQEVQTQYF.

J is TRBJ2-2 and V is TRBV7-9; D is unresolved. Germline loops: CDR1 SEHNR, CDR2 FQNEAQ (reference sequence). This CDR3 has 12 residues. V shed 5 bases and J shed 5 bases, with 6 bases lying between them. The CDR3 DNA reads TGTGCCAGCAGCCCCTCTACCGGGGAGCTGTTTTTT. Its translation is CASSPSTGELFF.

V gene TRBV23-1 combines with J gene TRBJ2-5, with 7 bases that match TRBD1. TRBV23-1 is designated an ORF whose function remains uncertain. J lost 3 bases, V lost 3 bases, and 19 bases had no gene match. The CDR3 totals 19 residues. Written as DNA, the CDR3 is TGCGCCAGCAGTCACCCCACTCAGGGACAGAGATTCTTAGAAGAGACCCAGTACTTC. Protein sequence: CASSHPTQGQRFLEETQYF.

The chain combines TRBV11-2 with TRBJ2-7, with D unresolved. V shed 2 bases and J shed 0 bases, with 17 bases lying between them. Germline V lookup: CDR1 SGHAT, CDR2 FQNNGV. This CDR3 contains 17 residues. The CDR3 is CASSLLGLRRSSYEQYF. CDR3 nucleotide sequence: TGTGCCAGCAGCTTACTCGGTTTGCGGCGCAGCTCCTACGAGCAGTACTTC.

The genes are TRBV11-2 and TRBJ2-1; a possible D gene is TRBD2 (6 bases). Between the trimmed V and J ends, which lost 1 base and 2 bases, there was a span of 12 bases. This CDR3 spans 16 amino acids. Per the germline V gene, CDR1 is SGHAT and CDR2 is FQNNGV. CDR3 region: CASSLVVSGAYNEQFF. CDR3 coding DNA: TGTGCCAGCAGCTTAGTTGTTAGCGGTGCCTACAATGAGCAGTTCTTC.

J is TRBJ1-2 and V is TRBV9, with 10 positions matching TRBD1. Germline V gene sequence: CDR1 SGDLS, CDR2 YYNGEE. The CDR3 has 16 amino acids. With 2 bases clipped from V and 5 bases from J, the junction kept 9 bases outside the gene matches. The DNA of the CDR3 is TGTGCCAGCAGCGTTCTCCCCGGGACAGGGGATTATGGCTACACCTTC. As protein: CASSVLPGTGDYGYTF.

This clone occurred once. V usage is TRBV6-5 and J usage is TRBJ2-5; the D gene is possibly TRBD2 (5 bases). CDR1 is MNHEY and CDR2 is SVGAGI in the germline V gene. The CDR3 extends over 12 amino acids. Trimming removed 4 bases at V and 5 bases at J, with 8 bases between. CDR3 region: CASSSQRETQYF. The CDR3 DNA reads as TGTGCCAGCAGTTCCCAGCGGGAGACCCAGTACTTC.

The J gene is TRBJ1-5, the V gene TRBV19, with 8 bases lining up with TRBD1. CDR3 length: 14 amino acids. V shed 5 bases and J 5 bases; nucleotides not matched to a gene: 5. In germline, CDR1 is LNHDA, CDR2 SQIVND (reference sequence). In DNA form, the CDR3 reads TGTGCCAGTAGTCCCAAGACAGGGGATCAGCCCCAGCATTTT. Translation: CASSPKTGDQPQHF. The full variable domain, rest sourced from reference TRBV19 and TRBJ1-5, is DGGITQSPKYLFRKEGQNVTLSCEQNLNHDAMYWYRQDPGQGLRLIYYSQIVNDFQKGDIAEGYSVSREKKESFPLTVTSAQKNPTAFYLCASSPKTGDQPQHFGDGTRLSIL.

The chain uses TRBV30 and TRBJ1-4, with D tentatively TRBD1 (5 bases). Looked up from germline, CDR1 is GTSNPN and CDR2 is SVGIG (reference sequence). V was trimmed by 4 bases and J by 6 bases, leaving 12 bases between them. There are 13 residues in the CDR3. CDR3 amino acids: CAWTGNAHEKLFF. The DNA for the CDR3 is TGTGCCTGGACAGGGAACGCCCATGAAAAACTGTTTTTT. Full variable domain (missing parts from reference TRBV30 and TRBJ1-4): SQTIHQWPATLVQPVGSPLSLECTVEGTSNPNLYWYRQAAGRGLQLLFYSVGIGQISSEVPQNLSASRPQDRQFILSSKKLLLSDSGFYLCAWTGNAHEKLFFGSGTQLSVL.

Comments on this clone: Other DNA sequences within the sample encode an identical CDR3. CDR3 protein: CASSLGSYEQYF. Here the CDR3 DNA reads TGTGCCAGCAGCCTCGGCTCCTACGAGCAGTACTTC. This chain links TRBV7-9 with TRBJ2-7; D is unresolved. Germline values: CDR1 SEHNR, CDR2 FQNEAQ (reference sequence). The CDR3 runs 12 residues. Trimming left V 5 bases short and J 0 bases short, with 5 bases between.

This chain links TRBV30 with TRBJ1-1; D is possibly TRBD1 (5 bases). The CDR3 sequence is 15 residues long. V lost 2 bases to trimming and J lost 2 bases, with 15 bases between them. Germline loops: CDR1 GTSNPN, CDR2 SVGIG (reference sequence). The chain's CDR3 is CAWSREAGGNTEAFF. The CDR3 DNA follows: TGTGCCTGGAGTAGGGAGGCGGGGGGAAACACTGAAGCTTTCTTT.

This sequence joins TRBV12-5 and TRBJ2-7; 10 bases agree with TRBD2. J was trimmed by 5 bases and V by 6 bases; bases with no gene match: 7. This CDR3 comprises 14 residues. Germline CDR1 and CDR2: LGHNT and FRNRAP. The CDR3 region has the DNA TGTGCTAGTGGACCGGGACTAGCGAGGAACGAGCAGTACTTC. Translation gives CASGPGLARNEQYF. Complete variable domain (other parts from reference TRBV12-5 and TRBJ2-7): DARVTQTPRHKVTEMGQEVTMRCQPILGHNTVFWYRQTMMQGLELLAYFRNRAPLDDSGMPKDRFSAEMPDATLATLKIQPSEPRDSAVYFCASGPGLARNEQYFGPGTRLTVT.

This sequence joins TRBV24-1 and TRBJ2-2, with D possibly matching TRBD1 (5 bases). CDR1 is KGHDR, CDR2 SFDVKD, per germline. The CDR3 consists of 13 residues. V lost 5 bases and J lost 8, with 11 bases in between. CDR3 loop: CATSGGIRGELFF. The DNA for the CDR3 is TGTGCCACCAGTGGGGGCATAAGGGGGGAGCTGTTTTTT.

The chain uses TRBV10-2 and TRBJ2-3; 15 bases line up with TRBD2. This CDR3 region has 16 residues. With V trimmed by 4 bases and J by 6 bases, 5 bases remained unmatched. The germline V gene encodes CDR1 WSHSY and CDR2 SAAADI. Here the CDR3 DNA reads TGCGCCAGCAGTGGGGGGACTAGCGGGAGGAGGGATACGCAGTATTTT. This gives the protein CASSGGTSGRRDTQYF.

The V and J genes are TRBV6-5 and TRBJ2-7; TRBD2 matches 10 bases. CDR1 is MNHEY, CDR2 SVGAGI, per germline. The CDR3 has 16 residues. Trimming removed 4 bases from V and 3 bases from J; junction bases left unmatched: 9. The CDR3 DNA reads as TGTGCCAGCAGTTCGGGACTAGCGAGTTTAGGCTACGAGCAGTACTTC. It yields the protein CASSSGLASLGYEQYF.

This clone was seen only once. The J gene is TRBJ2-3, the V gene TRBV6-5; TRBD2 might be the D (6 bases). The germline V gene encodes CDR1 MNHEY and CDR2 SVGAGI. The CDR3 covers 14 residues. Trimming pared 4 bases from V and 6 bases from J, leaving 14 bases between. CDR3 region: CASSSLGGLDTQYF. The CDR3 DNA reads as TGTGCCAGCAGTTCGCTCGGGGGATTGGATACGCAGTATTTT.

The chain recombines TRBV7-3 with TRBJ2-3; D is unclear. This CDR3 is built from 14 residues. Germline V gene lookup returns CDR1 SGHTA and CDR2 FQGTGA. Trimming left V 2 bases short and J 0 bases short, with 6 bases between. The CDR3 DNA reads TGTGCCAGCAGCTTACTGCAGAGCACAGATACGCAGTATTTT. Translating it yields CASSLLQSTDTQYF. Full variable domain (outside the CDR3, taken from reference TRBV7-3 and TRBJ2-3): GAGVSQTPSNKVTEKGKYVELRCDPISGHTALYWYRQSLGQGPEFLIYFQGTGAADDSGLPNDRFFAVRPEGSVSTLKIQRTERGDSAVYLCASSLLQSTDTQYFGPGTRLTVL.

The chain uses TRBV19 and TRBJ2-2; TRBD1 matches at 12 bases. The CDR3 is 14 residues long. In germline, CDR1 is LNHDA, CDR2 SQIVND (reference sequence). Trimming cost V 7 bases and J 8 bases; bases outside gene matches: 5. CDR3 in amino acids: CASTGQGAFGELFF. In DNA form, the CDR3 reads TGTGCCAGTACGGGACAGGGGGCTTTTGGGGAGCTGTTTTTT.